These 5 T cell receptor beta chains share one sample of origin, sequenced in a study of Tregs in tolerant kidney transplant recipients. Here immunoSEQ multiplex PCR was the method, and the copy in TCRdb shows in-frame clones only, minus some. The sample lists about 59,000 clones, over 70% occurring once. Sequencing was done on a sample of CD4+ T cells from blood. The origin of the receptors is a human donor in good health.

The chain couples TRBV4-1 to TRBJ1-3, with D possibly TRBD1 on 5 matching bases. From germline, CDR1 is MGHRA and CDR2 YSYEKL. Trimming pared 1 base from V and 0 bases from J, leaving 13 bases between. The CDR3 runs 17 residues. This CDR3 is CASSQGLTGLSGNTIYF. The CDR3, as DNA: TGCGCCAGCAGCCAAGGGCTTACGGGGCTCTCTGGAAACACCATATATTTT.

The rearrangement links TRBV27 to TRBJ1-6, with D tentatively TRBD1 (5 bases). Germline CDR1 MNHEY, CDR2 SMNVEV (reference sequence). The CDR3 has 14 amino acids. V dropped 6 bases and J dropped 8 bases, with 14 bases sitting between them. CDR3 region: CASSSEGLYSPLHF. CDR3 sequence (DNA): TGTGCCAGCAGCTCAGAGGGGCTTTATTCACCCCTCCACTTT.

This clone was seen more than once but under ten times. The chain employs TRBV20-1 and TRBJ1-2, with D possibly matching TRBD1 (5 bases). Trimming stripped 5 bases from V and 14 bases from J, with 18 bases between. Germline loops: CDR1 DFQATT, CDR2 SNEGSKA (reference sequence). The CDR3 has 11 residues. The CDR3 here is CSAPSGDRRTF. The CDR3 DNA reads TGCAGTGCTCCCTCGGGGGACCGCCGGACCTTC.

The chain links TRBV28 to TRBJ2-3, with unresolved D. The length of the CDR3 is 11 residues. The germline V and J ends were trimmed by 5 bases and 7 bases, with 7 bases remaining between them. The germline V gene has CDR1 MDHEN and CDR2 SYDVKM. In DNA form, the CDR3 reads TGTGCCAGCAGTCGCAAGAATACGCAGTATTTT. As protein: CASSRKNTQYF.

The chain links TRBV19 to TRBJ1-4, with D unresolved. V was pared by 7 bases and J by 3 bases, with 9 bases between. This CDR3 spans 13 amino acids. Germline CDR1 LNHDA, CDR2 SQIVND (reference sequence). The CDR3 here is CASTGRANEKLFF. The CDR3 nucleotides read TGTGCCAGTACTGGACGAGCTAATGAAAAACTGTTTTTT.